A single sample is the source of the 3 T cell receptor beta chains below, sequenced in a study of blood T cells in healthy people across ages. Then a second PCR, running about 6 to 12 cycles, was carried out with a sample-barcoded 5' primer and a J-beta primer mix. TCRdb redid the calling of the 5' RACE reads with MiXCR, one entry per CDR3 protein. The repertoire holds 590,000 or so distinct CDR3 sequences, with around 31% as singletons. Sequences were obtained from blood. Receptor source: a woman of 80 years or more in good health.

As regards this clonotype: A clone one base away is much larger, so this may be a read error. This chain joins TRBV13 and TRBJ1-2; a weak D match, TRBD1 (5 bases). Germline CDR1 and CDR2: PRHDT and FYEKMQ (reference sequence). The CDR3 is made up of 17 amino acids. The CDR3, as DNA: TGTGCCAGCAGCTTATTCAGCGGGGCAGAACCTTTCTATGGCTGCACCTTC. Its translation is CASSLFSGAEPFYGCTF. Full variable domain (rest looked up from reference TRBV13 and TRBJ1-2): AAGVIQSPRHLIKEKRETATLKCYPIPRHDTVYWYQQGPGQDPQFLISFYEKMQSDKGSIPDRFSAQQFSDYHSELNMSSLELGDSALYFCASSLFSGAEPFYGCTFGSGTRLTVV.

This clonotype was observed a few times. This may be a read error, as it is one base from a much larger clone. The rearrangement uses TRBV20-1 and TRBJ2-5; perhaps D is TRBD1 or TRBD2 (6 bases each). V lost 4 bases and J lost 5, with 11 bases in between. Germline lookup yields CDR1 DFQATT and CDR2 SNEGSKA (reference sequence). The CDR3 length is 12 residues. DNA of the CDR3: TGCAGTGCTAACCGGGGGCGGGAGACCCAGTACTTC. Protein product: CSANRGRETQYF.

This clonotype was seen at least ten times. CDR3 nucleotides: TGCAGTGCTAGGGTGAGGGGGGGCACAGATACGCAGTATTTT. It translates to CSARVRGGTDTQYF. The rearrangement joins TRBV20-1 to TRBJ2-3; D tentatively reads TRBD1 or TRBD2 (6 bases each). The germline CDR1 and CDR2 sequences are DFQATT and SNEGSKA (reference sequence). Trimming cost V 3 bases and J 1 base, with 11 bases left between them. The length of the CDR3 is 14 residues.